This TCR beta chain was recovered during a study of blood T cell repertoires in COVID-19 (dated by TCRdb to 2018 to 2021). Broadly, across the study: Samples covering the acute and convalescent phases of COVID-19 were provided by collaborators in the United States, Italy and Spain. The prospective study material was composed of cDNA or gDNA derived from T cells, B-cell-depleted T cells, or PBMCs. Deeply sampled blood TCRbeta repertoires from subjects exposed to, actively infected with, or recovered from COVID-19 were included in the dataset. The repertoires were released in a freely available public database meant as a resource for research on the immune response to SARS-CoV-2. Samples came from the ongoing ImmuneRACE study (first 160 participants) plus 1,254 subjects from 6 global collaborators. Sample metadata almost always included a de-identified subject ID, COVID-19 status, age in years and sex. Where available, HLA class I and class II types were taken from metadata supplied by the sample provider and were not determined by assay-based typing. Beyond this particular receptor, the publication reports: Clinical and demographic metadata were provided uncurated, with the amount varying by source and participant.

TCRbeta CDR3 regions were amplified from genomic DNA by means of the immunoSEQ Assay, a bias-controlled multiplex PCR. The authors' pipeline ran thus. The number of nucleated cells in each sample was estimated by amplification of reference gene primers within the assay. To quantify the absolute abundance of each unique TCRbeta CDR3 rearrangement, sequence reads were collapsed and filtered. For each sample, productive Simpson clonality was calculated by taking the square root of Simpson's diversity index across productive rearrangements. In its TCRdb copy, this immuneACCESS table keeps in-frame sequences only and misses some clones. Where compared with another copy, unresolved V genes explain less than half of these, and the others have no known cause. V and J calls and clone size are copied from that table; D and trimming were computed from the DNA. This sample gives 150,000 or so clones in total; about 84% of them show up just once. The ten largest account for around 6% of the sample.

The CDR3 goes from the cysteine to the phenylalanine over 14 residues. Only the CDR3 portion is preserved as DNA: 42 bases, with reading frame beginning at the first base. V loses 6 bases of germline sequence and J loses 3 bases, and the interval between the two ends is 12 bases. The germline V gene supplies CDR1 SGHDN and CDR2 FVKESK. In regard to this clone: Its antigen is still unknown. Base qualities are not provided; no much larger clone lies one nucleotide away.

In the prospective study, participants were roughly 18 to 89 years old, resided in about two dozen geographic areas of the United States, and were enrolled through a virtual design. In the prospective study, participants were assigned to cohorts based on the clinical history participants reported in a screening survey and a study questionnaire. Mobile phlebotomists in the prospective study collected whole blood, serum and a nasopharyngeal or oropharyngeal swab from every participant. Prospective study participants could optionally give additional blood draws and questionnaires over a roughly 2-month period. Before DNA extraction, blood samples from the prospective study were shipped at room temperature or frozen.

The sequence was collected from a woman between 40 and 55 years old with acute COVID-19. The receptor chain draws on TRBV14 and TRBJ2-1; the best D guess is TRBD2, with 7 bases matching. Source material: PBMCs or T cells enriched from blood (not recorded which). The CDR3 corresponds to CASREGGGYNEQFF. The DNA reads as follows: TGTGCCAGCAGGGAGGGAGGGGGCTACAATGAGCAGTTCTTC.